The source of this T cell receptor (beta chain) is a study of cytomegalovirus exposure and HLA in healthy donors. Broader study findings: Rarity held for most TCR sequences, but there were some public TCRs that occurred in many donors.

The table came from immunoSEQ multiplex PCR; TCRdb's copy has only in-frame clones and leaves some out. The table lists under 250,000 clones, roughly 87% of them singletons. As to this clone: Its specificity is unknown.

The V end lost 2 bases, the J end lost 8 bases, and 10 bases lay between the germline ends. Germline lookup yields CDR1 SGHRS and CDR2 YFSETQ. CDR3 length equals 12 residues. The clonotype was recovered from a woman aged 18-30 years in good health and CMV-seropositive. V gene TRBV5-1 combines with J gene TRBJ1-2; D may be TRBD1 (6 bases). Specimen: PBMCs. The CDR3 protein is CASSFTGTGYTF. The CDR3 nucleotides are TGCGCCAGCAGCTTTACAGGGACGGGCTACACCTTC.